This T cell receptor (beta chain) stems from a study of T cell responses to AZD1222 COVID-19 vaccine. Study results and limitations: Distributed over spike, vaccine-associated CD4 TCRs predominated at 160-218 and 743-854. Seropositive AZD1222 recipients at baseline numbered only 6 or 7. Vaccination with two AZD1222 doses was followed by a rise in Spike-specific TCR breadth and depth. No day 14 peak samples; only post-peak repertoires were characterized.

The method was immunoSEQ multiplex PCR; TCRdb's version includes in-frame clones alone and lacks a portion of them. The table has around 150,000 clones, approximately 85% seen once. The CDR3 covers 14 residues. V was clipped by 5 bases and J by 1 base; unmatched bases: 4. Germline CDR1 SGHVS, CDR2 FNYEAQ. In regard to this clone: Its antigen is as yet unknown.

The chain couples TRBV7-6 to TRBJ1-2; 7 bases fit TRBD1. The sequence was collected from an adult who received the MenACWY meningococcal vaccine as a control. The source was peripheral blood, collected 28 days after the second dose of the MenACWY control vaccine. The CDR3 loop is CASSPGTDNYGYTF. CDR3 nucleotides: TGTGCCAGCAGCCCCGGGACAGATAACTATGGCTACACCTTC. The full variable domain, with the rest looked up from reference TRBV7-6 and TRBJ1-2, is GAGVSQSPRYKVTKRGQDVALRCDPISGHVSLYWYRQALGQGPEFLTYFNYEAQQDKSGLPNDRFSAERPEGSISTLTIQRTEQRDSAMYRCASSPGTDNYGYTFGSGTRLTVV.